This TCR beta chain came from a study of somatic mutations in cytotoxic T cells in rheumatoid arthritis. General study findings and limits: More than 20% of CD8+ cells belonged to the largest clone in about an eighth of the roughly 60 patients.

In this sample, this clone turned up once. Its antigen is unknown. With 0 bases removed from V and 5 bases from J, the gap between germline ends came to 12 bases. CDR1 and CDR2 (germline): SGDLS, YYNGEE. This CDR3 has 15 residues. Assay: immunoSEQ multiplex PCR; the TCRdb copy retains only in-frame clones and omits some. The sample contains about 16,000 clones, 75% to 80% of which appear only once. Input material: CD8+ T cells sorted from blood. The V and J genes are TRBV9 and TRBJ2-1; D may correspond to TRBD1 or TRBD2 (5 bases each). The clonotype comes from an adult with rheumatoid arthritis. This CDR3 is CASSVAGTQNNEQFF. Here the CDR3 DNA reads TGTGCCAGCAGCGTAGCTGGGACGCAGAACAATGAGCAGTTCTTC.